This TCR beta chain is from a study of T cells after yellow fever vaccination. Whole-study context: Low-cell-number fractions were prepared with SMART-Seq v4 Ultra Low Input. Whole-study findings and limits: On re-exposure, the response was weaker but peaked faster, at day 5 versus 15. At 95% to 97% for CD4 and about 91% for CD8, most primary-vaccination clones showed up again after the booster.

Germline values: CDR1 DFQATT, CDR2 SNEGSKA (reference sequence). V was cut by 7 bases and J by 2 bases, with 10 bases left in between. There are 12 residues in the CDR3. For TCR, cDNA came from 5'RACE template switching, which added a universal primer site and UMIs. Via MiXCR, TCRdb re-called the 5' RACE reads, giving one row per CDR3 protein. The sample yields about 300,000 distinct CDR3 sequences, 8.7% seen once. A remark on this clonotype: Its cognate antigen is unknown.

The receptor was derived from a man in his late teens or twenties who received the YFV17D yellow fever vaccine. V gene TRBV20-1 combines with J gene TRBJ2-3, with D unresolved. The starting material was CD4+ T cells sorted from PBMCs, obtained 5 days after the yellow fever booster vaccination. The CDR3 DNA is TGCAGTGTACGCGAGTTCACAGATACGCAGTATTTT. It yields the protein CSVREFTDTQYF.